These 31 T cell receptor beta chains share one sample of origin, sequenced in a study of blood T cell repertoires in COVID-19. Clones were read by immunoSEQ multiplex PCR, and TCRdb kept only the in-frame ones, dropping some. The repertoire holds approximately 260,000 clones, around 90% seen once, with 2.1% in the top ten. The sample was peripheral blood. These receptors were obtained from a woman aged 55 to 70 with COVID-19, enrolled during active disease.

The chain carries TRBV7-9 and TRBJ1-2; 8 bases are shared with TRBD1. The V segment lost 6 bases and the J segment 4 bases; nucleotides outside the gene matches: 7. Germline loops: CDR1 SEHNR, CDR2 FQNEAQ (reference sequence). The CDR3 contains 14 residues. The CDR3 region is CASRWTGNPYGYTF. In DNA form, the CDR3 reads TGTGCCAGCAGGTGGACAGGGAACCCCTATGGCTACACCTTC.

The chain uses TRBV3-1 (or the pseudogene TRBV3-2) and TRBJ1-6; 8 bases line up with TRBD1. The CDR3 totals 14 residues. V was clipped by 4 bases and J by 5 bases; unmatched bases: 1. Germline V gene lookup returns CDR1 LGHDT and CDR2 YNNKEL (reference sequence). The chain's CDR3 is CASSRGQDNSPLHF. CDR3 DNA sequence: TGTGCCAGCAGCCGGGGACAGGATAATTCACCCCTCCACTTT.

Details on this clone: This sample includes further DNA sequences coding for the same CDR3. The chain combines TRBV29-1 with TRBJ1-1; 9 bases are a match to TRBD1. V lost 5 bases to trimming and J lost 3 bases; unmatched junction nucleotides: 1. This CDR3 has 12 amino acids. Germline V gives CDR1 SQVTM, CDR2 ANQGSEA. The CDR3 sequence: CSVRQGDTEAFF. CDR3 nucleotide sequence: TGCAGCGTTAGACAGGGGGACACTGAAGCTTTCTTT.

This sequence joins TRBV20-1 and TRBJ1-5; no clear D gene. Per germline, CDR1 DFQATT and CDR2 SNEGSKA (reference sequence). This CDR3 has 17 amino acids. The V gene lost 3 bases and the J gene lost 0 bases, with 18 bases spanning the gap. The CDR3 reads CSASGDGGLNSNQPQHF. As DNA, the CDR3 is TGCAGTGCTAGTGGTGACGGAGGGCTCAATAGCAATCAGCCCCAGCATTTT.

This chain uses TRBV6-5 with TRBJ2-5; 7 bases map to TRBD1. The CDR3 consists of 16 residues. CDR1 is MNHEY, CDR2 SVGAGI, per germline. V was clipped by 2 bases and J by 3 bases; unmatched bases: 9. CDR3 in DNA: TGTGCCAGCAGTTACCACAGGGACAGTTGGGAAGAGACCCAGTACTTC. This gives the protein CASSYHRDSWEETQYF.

The V gene is TRBV9, the J gene TRBJ1-1; D ambiguous. Germline V gene lookup returns CDR1 SGDLS and CDR2 YYNGEE. The CDR3 is made up of 13 amino acids. V lost 4 bases and J 2 bases, leaving 9 bases between the germline ends. The CDR3 nucleotides are TGTGCCAGCAGCTTACTCTTAAACACTGAAGCTTTCTTT. Amino acid sequence: CASSLLLNTEAFF.

The V and J genes are TRBV6-4 and TRBJ2-2; 8 bases are a match to TRBD1. Trimming removed 3 bases from V and 2 bases from J; junction bases left unmatched: 2. Germline V gene data show CDR1 as MRHNA and CDR2 as SNTAGT. The CDR3 is 15 amino acids. The CDR3 protein is CASSEQGENTGELFF. The CDR3 coding sequence is TGTGCCAGCAGTGAACAGGGGGAAAACACCGGGGAGCTGTTTTTT.

The table lists this clone with a count of one. This chain uses TRBV12-5 with TRBJ2-3; 7 bases line up with TRBD1. This CDR3 has 15 amino acids. V was pared by 1 base and J by 3 bases, with 4 bases of the junction left unmatched. Germline-derived CDR1 and CDR2 are LGHNT and FRNRAP. CDR3: CASGLETGRTDTQYF. The CDR3 nucleotides are TGTGCTAGTGGTTTGGAGACAGGGAGAACAGATACGCAGTATTTT.

The rearrangement links TRBV29-1 to TRBJ2-3, with TRBD2 matching 9 bases. This CDR3 is built from 14 residues. From germline, CDR1 is SQVTM and CDR2 ANQGSEA. The trim removed 7 bases at V and 6 bases at J, leaving 11 bases unmatched. The CDR3 DNA is TGCAGCGCCATGGGGCGGGGGGGGCCTGATACGCAGTATTTT. Amino acid sequence: CSAMGRGGPDTQYF.

The chain employs TRBV5-1 and TRBJ2-6, with D possibly being TRBD2 (6 bases). The CDR3 extends over 18 amino acids. Germline V lookup: CDR1 SGHRS, CDR2 YFSETQ. V lost 4 bases and J 0 bases, leaving 17 bases between the germline ends. The CDR3 here is CASSPRGGAPSGANVLTF. The DNA for the CDR3 is TGCGCCAGCAGCCCACGCGGCGGGGCCCCCTCTGGGGCCAACGTCCTGACTTTC.

The J gene is TRBJ1-2, the V gene TRBV5-1, with D possibly being TRBD1 (5 bases). Germline V gene data show CDR1 as SGHRS and CDR2 as YFSETQ. The V end was cut by 4 bases, the J end by 4 bases, with 26 bases between. This CDR3 has 18 residues. The CDR3 region is CASSHPGGGGTRAYGYTF. CDR3 DNA sequence: TGCGCCAGCAGCCACCCCGGTGGCGGGGGTACGCGCGCCTATGGCTACACCTTC.

The chain employs TRBV2 and TRBJ2-7; a possible D gene is TRBD2 (6 bases). V was shortened by 6 bases and J by 9 bases, with 15 bases between the two germline ends. Germline CDR1 is SNHLY and CDR2 is FYNNEI. This CDR3 is built from 12 residues. The chain's CDR3 is CASSLGLEGQYF. In DNA, the CDR3 is TGTGCCAGCAGCCTGGGGCTGGAGGGGCAGTACTTC.

This chain links TRBV5-1 with TRBJ2-5, with D possibly being TRBD2 (5 bases). There are 15 residues in the CDR3. Germline V gene lookup returns CDR1 SGHRS and CDR2 YFSETQ. Trimming cost V 3 bases and J 3 bases, with 15 bases left between them. CDR3: CASSSSGALKETQYF. The CDR3 coding sequence is TGCGCCAGCAGCTCCAGCGGAGCCCTTAAAGAGACCCAGTACTTC.

DNA for the CDR3: TGTGCCAGTAGAACTAGCGGGGCCCCAGGCACCGGGGAGCTGTTTTTT. Translating it yields CASRTSGAPGTGELFF. This chain connects TRBV19 to TRBJ2-2; 10 bases agree with TRBD2. Germline CDR1 is LNHDA and CDR2 is SQIVND (reference sequence). The CDR3 loop spans 16 amino acids. With V trimmed by 6 bases and J by 4 bases, 8 bases remained unmatched.

The J gene is TRBJ2-7, the V gene TRBV11-3; no firm D call. V was shortened by 10 bases and J by 1 base, with 17 bases between the two germline ends. The CDR3 is 14 residues long. Germline CDR1 reads SGHNT; CDR2 reads YENEEA. The DNA for the CDR3 is TGTGCCATCGATGCTTCGTACCGGTCCTACGAGCAGTACTTC. Amino acids: CAIDASYRSYEQYF. The full variable domain, its missing parts supplied by reference TRBV11-3 and TRBJ2-7, is EAGVVQSPRYKIIEKKQPVAFWCNPISGHNTLYWYLQNLGQGPELLIRYENEEAVDDSQLPKDRFSAERLKGVDSTLKIQPAELGDSAVYLCAIDASYRSYEQYFGPGTRLTVT.

This CDR3 reads CASTLRTGDSQYYTF. CDR3 DNA: TGTGCCAGCACCCTCCGGACAGGGGACTCACAGTACTACACCTTC. The chain joins TRBV6-6 to TRBJ1-2; 9 nucleotides agree with TRBD1. Germline V gives CDR1 MNHNY, CDR2 SVGAGI (reference sequence). V was pared by 7 bases and J by 10 bases, with 16 bases of the junction left unmatched. This CDR3 has 15 residues.

This chain joins TRBV7-8 and TRBJ1-2; TRBD1 aligns across 8 bases. Trimming at V came to 6 bases and at J to 1 base, leaving 4 bases not matched to a gene. This CDR3 spans 14 amino acids. Germline CDR1 and CDR2: SGHVS and FQNEAQ. CDR3 in DNA: TGTGCCAGCAGTCGGACAGGGAATAACTATGGCTACACCTTC. This codes for CASSRTGNNYGYTF.

J is TRBJ1-3 and V is TRBV29-1, with D tentatively TRBD1 (6 bases). The CDR3 covers 13 residues. Trimming took 4 bases from V and 3 from J, leaving 10 bases between them. Germline values: CDR1 SQVTM, CDR2 ANQGSEA. CDR3 nucleotides: TGCAGCGTTGCCGGGACAAGTGGAAACACCATATATTTT. It encodes CSVAGTSGNTIYF.

This clone was observed a single time. This chain links TRBV24-1 with TRBJ2-1; D may be TRBD2 (5 bases). Germline CDR1 is KGHDR and CDR2 is SFDVKD. V lost 4 bases to trimming and J lost 0 bases, with 12 bases between them. This CDR3 spans 16 amino acids. DNA for the CDR3: TGTGCCACCAGTGACCGAGGGAAAAGCTCCTACAATGAGCAGTTCTTC. It yields the protein CATSDRGKSSYNEQFF.

This chain uses TRBV25-1 with TRBJ1-1, with D uncertain. V lost 0 bases, J lost 2 bases, and 4 bases lay in between. The CDR3 contains 13 residues. Germline V gene data show CDR1 as MGHDK and CDR2 as SYGVNS. The CDR3 DNA reads as TGTGCCAGCAGTGAATACTTTAACACTGAAGCTTTCTTT. It specifies CASSEYFNTEAFF.

In this sample, this clone turned up once. The V call is TRBV4-3, the J call TRBJ2-2, with 7 bases that match TRBD1. This CDR3 is built from 16 residues. CDR1 LGHNA and CDR2 YSLEER come from the germline V gene. V dropped 0 bases and J dropped 4; count of bases not matched to a gene: 5. CDR3: CASSQEGQDPTGELFF. CDR3 sequence (DNA): TGCGCCAGCAGCCAAGAAGGACAGGACCCCACCGGGGAGCTGTTTTTT.

The V call is TRBV4-3, the J call TRBJ1-1, with unresolved D. Per the germline V gene, CDR1 is LGHNA and CDR2 is YSLEER. V lost 0 bases and J lost 0, with 8 bases in between. The CDR3 consists of 15 residues. CDR3 sequence (DNA): TGCGCCAGCAGCCAAGATCTATCGATGAACACTGAAGCTTTCTTT. Its protein product is CASSQDLSMNTEAFF.

V is TRBV19 and J is TRBJ2-3, with TRBD2 as a possible D gene (7 bases). Trimming cost V 3 bases and J 1 base, with 11 bases left between them. Germline CDR1 LNHDA, CDR2 SQIVND (reference sequence). The CDR3 extends over 15 amino acids. The CDR3: CASSIRGGRTDTQYF. In nucleotides, the CDR3 is TGTGCCAGTAGTATTAGGGGGGGCCGCACAGATACGCAGTATTTT.

This chain uses TRBV18 with TRBJ2-3; unclear D gene. Deletions cut 3 bases from V and 14 bases from J, with 21 bases between. The length of the CDR3 is 14 residues. CDR1 and CDR2 (germline): KGHSH, LQKENI. CDR3 nucleotides: TGTGCCAGCTCACCCTCGGAGATACCCCAGAGTGGGTATTTT. Its protein product is CASSPSEIPQSGYF. Together with reference TRBV18 and TRBJ2-3, the CDR3 gives the full variable domain: NAGVMQNPRHLVRRRGQEARLRCSPMKGHSHVYWYRQLPEEGLKFMVYLQKENIIDESGMPKERFSAEFPKEGPSILRIQQVVRGDSAAYFCASSPSEIPQSGYFGPGTRLTVL.

The V gene is TRBV27, the J gene TRBJ1-3; D is perhaps TRBD1 (5 bases). Germline V gives CDR1 MNHEY, CDR2 SMNVEV (reference sequence). V was cut by 5 bases and J by 2 bases, with 13 bases left in between. The CDR3 totals 15 residues. The chain's CDR3 is CASSASGTPGNTIYF. In DNA, the CDR3 is TGTGCCAGCAGTGCGTCCGGGACTCCTGGAAACACCATATATTTT.

The chain couples TRBV7-3 to TRBJ2-3; 10 bases are shared with TRBD1. This CDR3 spans 16 amino acids. Germline V gene lookup returns CDR1 SGHTA and CDR2 FQGTGA. With 5 bases clipped from V and 1 base from J, the junction kept 6 bases outside the gene matches. The CDR3 DNA reads TGTGCCAGCAGCGCTACCGGGACAGGGGGCACAGATACGCAGTATTTT. Its translation is CASSATGTGGTDTQYF.

The V gene is TRBV5-4, the J gene TRBJ1-6; 8 bases map to TRBD1. The CDR3 covers 15 residues. From germline, CDR1 is SGHNT and CDR2 YYREEE (reference sequence). The junction had 6 bases not matched to a gene; V was cut back by 0 bases and J by 10 bases. CDR3 nucleotides: TGTGCCAGCAGCTTGGCGGGACAGGCGAACTCACCCCTCCACTTT. This translates into CASSLAGQANSPLHF.

The rearrangement links TRBV5-4 to TRBJ1-5; D not resolved. The germline V gene has CDR1 SGHNT and CDR2 YYREEE (reference sequence). V was shortened by 0 bases and J by 3 bases, with 10 bases between the two germline ends. This CDR3 has 15 residues. CDR3 nucleotide sequence: TGTGCCAGCAGCTTGGGCGGGCGGGTCAATCAGCCCCAGCATTTT. This sequence encodes CASSLGGRVNQPQHF. Using reference TRBV5-4 and TRBJ1-5 for the parts outside the CDR3, the full variable domain is ETGVTQSPTHLIKTRGQQVTLRCSSQSGHNTVSWYQQALGQGPQFIFQYYREEENGRGNFPPRFSGLQFPNYSSELNVNALELDDSALYLCASSLGGRVNQPQHFGDGTRLSIL.

V gene TRBV11-1 combines with J gene TRBJ2-1; TRBD1 agrees at 7 bases. After removal of 5 bases from V and 0 bases from J, the junction contained 7 bases not matched to a gene. The CDR3 contains 16 residues. Germline V CDR1 and CDR2: SGHAT, FQDESV (reference sequence). The CDR3: CASSEGGRSSYNEQFF. For the CDR3, the DNA is TGTGCCAGCAGCGAAGGGGGCCGAAGCTCCTACAATGAGCAGTTCTTC.

This clone was detected once. The gene calls are TRBV5-5 and TRBJ1-6; D is unclear. The germline V gene has CDR1 SGHKS and CDR2 YYEKEE (reference sequence). The V gene lost 0 bases and the J gene lost 7 bases, with 11 bases spanning the gap. The CDR3 extends over 15 amino acids. CDR3 loop: CASSLVNLPNSPLHF. The CDR3, as DNA: TGTGCCAGCAGCTTGGTTAATCTCCCGAATTCACCCCTCCACTTT.

V is TRBV2 and J is TRBJ2-7, with 8 positions matching TRBD1. The length of the CDR3 is 16 residues. The ends lost 3 bases at V and 1 base at J; junction bases unmatched: 8. Germline CDR1 reads SNHLY; CDR2 reads FYNNEI. The CDR3 bases are TGTGCCAGCAGTGACCCCCGGGACAGGACTTCCTACGAGCAGTACTTC. This codes for CASSDPRDRTSYEQYF.